The rows below give T cell receptor beta chains drawn from one sample of a study of CD8 T cells in Susac syndrome. TCRdb independently ran MiXCR on the immunoSEQ multiplex PCR reads; one entry per CDR3 protein. This table holds fewer than 150,000 distinct CDR3 sequences, 94% found once. The sequencing input was CD8+ T cells from PBMCs. These receptors originate from a human donor in good health. CDR3s include the opening cysteine and the closing phenylalanine or tryptophan. D genes are given only for firm matches. Rows may omit the clone size; those that give it use once, few, many or a size class.

j_call d_call clone_size v_call cdr3_nt cdr3_aa
TRBJ2-7 . . TRBV7-9 TGTGCCAGCAGCCCACCCTCGGCCTACGAGCAGTACTTC CASSPPSAYEQYF
TRBJ2-7 . . TRBV20-1 TGCAGTGCTAGAGATACGGTATCCTACGAGCAGTACTTC CSARDTVSYEQYF
TRBJ2-7 . . TRBV7-9 TGTGCCAGCAGCCCGTTAAACTCCTACGAGCAGTACTTC CASSPLNSYEQYF
TRBJ2-1 . . TRBV29-1 TGCAGCGTTGAAGGGACCGCTTTGGGCAATGAGCAGCTCTTC CSVEGTALGNEQLF
TRBJ2-7 TRBD1 . TRBV28 TGTGCCAGCAGACCCGGACAGGGTATCTACGAGCAGTACTTC CASRPGQGIYEQYF
TRBJ2-5 . . TRBV27 TGTGCCAGCAGTTCCCTCGGGGGCTCCCAAGAGACCCAGTACTTC CASSSLGGSQETQYF
TRBJ1-1 TRBD1 . TRBV7-3 TGTGCCAGCAGCTTGACAGGGGCCGCTGAAGCTTTCTTT CASSLTGAAEAFF
TRBJ2-7 . . TRBV19 TGTGCCAGTAGAAACTTCGACAGAGGCGAGCAGTACTTC CASRNFDRGEQYF
TRBJ1-1 . . TRBV7-9 TGTGCCAGCAGAAGAGAGATTTACACTGAAGCTTTCTTT CASRREIYTEAFF
TRBJ2-1 . . TRBV30 TGTGCCTGGAGTTACCAGGGCAATGAGCAGTTCTTC CAWSYQGNEQFF
TRBJ2-1 TRBD2 . TRBV15 TGTGCCACGGGAGGGAGCTCCTACAATGAGCAGTTCTTC CATGGSSYNEQFF
TRBJ2-1 . . TRBV6-5 TGTGCCAGCAGGGGGATGAGCAATGAGCAGTTCTTC CASRGMSNEQFF
TRBJ2-1 . . TRBV7-9 TGTGCCAGCAGCTTAGCTTCGGCGGAGAGCTCCTACAATGAGCAGTTCTTC CASSLASAESSYNEQFF
TRBJ1-5 . . TRBV29-1 TGCAGCGTTGTAGTGGACACCAATCAGCCCCAGCATTTT CSVVVDTNQPQHF
TRBJ2-1 . . TRBV15 TGTGCCACCAGCACATTCGGGGGTGAGCAGTTCTTC CATSTFGGEQFF
TRBJ1-2 . . TRBV27 TGTGCCAGCGGAGACGGTTTCTGGGGCTACACCTTC CASGDGFWGYTF
TRBJ2-7 TRBD2 . TRBV7-2 TGTGCCAGCAGCTTAGCTCCTAGCGGGAGGTTGTACGAGCAGTACTTC CASSLAPSGRLYEQYF
TRBJ2-7 TRBD1 . TRBV5-1 TGCGCCAGCAGCCCCGGGACAGGGGGCCTGGACGAGCAGTACTTC CASSPGTGGLDEQYF
TRBJ2-2 TRBD1 once TRBV29-1 TGCAGCGCAACAGGGGGAGGCACCGGGGAGCTGTTTTTT CSATGGGTGELFF
TRBJ2-1 . . TRBV20-1 TGCAGTGCTAGTTTATACAATGAGCAGTTCTTC CSASLYNEQFF
TRBJ1-1 TRBD1 . TRBV9 TGTGCCAGCAGCACAGGACAGGGGGGTACTGAAGCTTTCTTT CASSTGQGGTEAFF
TRBJ1-5 . . TRBV4-3 TGCGCCAGCAGCCAGTTTCTCCAGGTTAGCAATCAGCCCCAGCATTTT CASSQFLQVSNQPQHF
TRBJ1-3 . . TRBV20-1 TGCAGTGCTGCGACCGGGTTCTCTGGAAACACCATATATTTT CSAATGFSGNTIYF
TRBJ2-7 TRBD1 . TRBV29-1 TGCAGCGTTGACACAGGGGGCATGTACGAGCAGTACTTC CSVDTGGMYEQYF
TRBJ2-1 TRBD2 . TRBV30 TGTGCCTGGAGTCAATTCACCGGGACTAGCGGGTATGAGCAGTTCTTC CAWSQFTGTSGYEQFF
TRBJ2-3 TRBD1 . TRBV2 TGTGCCAGCAGGGGCAGGGGGCGCGTAGATACGCAGTATTTT CASRGRGRVDTQYF
TRBJ2-3 TRBD2 . TRBV3-1 TGTGCCAGCAGCTACGGACTAGCGGGGGATTACACAGATACGCAGTATTTT CASSYGLAGDYTDTQYF
TRBJ2-3 . . TRBV5-4 TGTGCCAGCAGCGGGATGGGGGAGGAGGATACGCAGTATTTT CASSGMGEEDTQYF
TRBJ2-5 . once TRBV2 TGTGCCAGCAGGGATTTGGCAGAGACCCAGTACTTC CASRDLAETQYF
TRBJ1-1 . . TRBV20-1 TGCAGTGCCCTCAGCTACACTGAAGCTTTCTTT CSALSYTEAFF
TRBJ1-2 TRBD1 . TRBV27 TGTGCCAGCAGTTTACGACAGGGGGCTGATGGCTACACCTTC CASSLRQGADGYTF
TRBJ2-7 . . TRBV28 TGTGCCAGCAGCCACTCAACCCACTACGAGCAGTACTTC CASSHSTHYEQYF
TRBJ2-5 TRBD2 . TRBV7-9 TGTGCCAGCAGCTTAGGACTAGCCGGGACCTGGGAGACCCAGTACTTC CASSLGLAGTWETQYF
TRBJ2-7 . . TRBV27 TGTGCCAGCAGTTCCCCCCGTCACAGCTACTACGAGCAGTACTTC CASSSPRHSYYEQYF
TRBJ2-7 TRBD2 . TRBV13 TGTGCCAGCAGCCCCACCGGGACTAGCGCCTCCTACGAGCAGTACTTC CASSPTGTSASYEQYF
TRBJ2-6 . . TRBV12-3/TRBV12-4 TGTGCCACCCAGGGGGCCAACGTCCTGACTTTC CATQGANVLTF
TRBJ2-7 . . TRBV7-2 TGTGCCAGCAGACTAACAGCGGCCTACGAGCAGTACTTC CASRLTAAYEQYF
TRBJ2-4 . . TRBV20-1 TGCAGTGCCCTGGGGGGCCTAGCCAAAAACATTCAGTACTTC CSALGGLAKNIQYF
TRBJ2-5 . . TRBV24-1 TGTGCCACCAGTGATTGGGGGAGCCCAGAGACCCAGTACTTC CATSDWGSPETQYF
TRBJ2-3 TRBD2 . TRBV24-1 TGTGCCACCAGTGATCCGATAGCGGGAGGCACAGATACGCAGTATTTT CATSDPIAGGTDTQYF
TRBJ2-1 . . TRBV3-1 TGTGCCAGCAGCCCTGGACGTTGGGACTACAATGAGCAGTTCTTC CASSPGRWDYNEQFF
TRBJ1-2 . . TRBV28 TGTGCCAGCAGTTCCACGCACTTCGGTGTTAACTATGGCTACACCTTC CASSSTHFGVNYGYTF
TRBJ2-4 . . TRBV28 TGTGCCAGCAGTCCCACTAGCACAAACATTCAGTACTTC CASSPTSTNIQYF
TRBJ2-7 . . TRBV30 TGTGCCTGGAGTGAAGGCAGCAACTACGAGCAGTACTTC CAWSEGSNYEQYF
TRBJ2-1 . . TRBV27 TGTGCCAGCAGTCCCCTACTAAACAATGAGCAGTTCTTC CASSPLLNNEQFF
TRBJ2-2 TRBD2 . TRBV4-3 TGCGCCAGCAGCCAAGGACTAGCGGGTTACACCGGGGAGCTGTTTTTT CASSQGLAGYTGELFF
TRBJ2-7 TRBD2 . TRBV29-1 TGCAGCGTTTGGACTAGCGAGACCTACGAGCAGTACTTC CSVWTSETYEQYF
TRBJ2-7 . . TRBV20-1 TGCAGTGCTAGAGATTACCCGTCGCCCTACGAGCAGTACTTC CSARDYPSPYEQYF
TRBJ1-5 . . TRBV2 TGTGCCAGCAGTGACGGTCGAGGGAGGGGCAATCAGCCCCAGCATTTT CASSDGRGRGNQPQHF
TRBJ2-1 . . TRBV20-1 TGCAGTGCCGTCTGGGGCAATGAGCAGTTCTTC CSAVWGNEQFF
TRBJ1-5 . . TRBV6-5 TGTGCCAGCAGAAACAGGGGCAATCAGCCCCAGCATTTT CASRNRGNQPQHF
TRBJ1-2 . . TRBV29-1 TGCAGCGTTGTGACGGGGCGAGGCTACACCTTC CSVVTGRGYTF
TRBJ2-1 TRBD1 once TRBV5-6 TGTGCCAGCAGCGGACAGGGACTCCAGAGCTCCTACAATGAGCAGTTCTTC CASSGQGLQSSYNEQFF
TRBJ2-7 . . TRBV9 TGTGCCAGCAGCGTGACGTCCGACGGGACCTACGAGCAGTACTTC CASSVTSDGTYEQYF
TRBJ2-7 TRBD2 . TRBV27 TGTGCCAGCAGTTTAGGGGCGGGAGCCACTAGAGAGCAGTACTTC CASSLGAGATREQYF
TRBJ2-1 . . TRBV4-2 TGTGCCAGCAGCCATGATAAGGGGAATGAGCAGTTCTTC CASSHDKGNEQFF
TRBJ2-2 . . TRBV2 TGTGCCAGCAGTGCTTCGACCGGGGAGCTGTTTTTT CASSASTGELFF
TRBJ2-2 . . TRBV6-2/TRBV6-3 TGTGCCAGCCTCGGGAACACCGGGGAGCTGTTTTTT CASLGNTGELFF
TRBJ2-1 TRBD2 . TRBV11-1 TGTGCCAGCGACATTAGCGGGAGGGGATCCTACAATGAGCAGTTCTTC CASDISGRGSYNEQFF